This TCR beta chain derives from a study of T cell changes during pregnancy in multiple sclerosis. The CDR3 length is 14 residues. J lost 7 bases, V lost 7 bases, and 10 bases had no gene match. Germline V gene lookup returns CDR1 SNHLY and CDR2 FYNNEI. Measured with immunoSEQ multiplex PCR; TCRdb has only the in-frame clones, and not every one. The profile shows roughly 93,000 clones, about 90% of them singletons. The sample here was peripheral blood, taken after pregnancy. The chain uses TRBV2 and TRBJ2-7, with 10 bases fitting TRBD2. The clonotype originates from a female donor in good health, enrolled as a control in a pregnancy study. CDR3 amino acids: CASKRLAGVGEQYF. The CDR3 DNA reads as TGTGCCAGCAAACGTCTAGCGGGAGTGGGAGAGCAGTACTTC.